The sequence of this T cell receptor beta chain was determined in a study of T cells after posttransplantation cyclophosphamide. Broader study findings: Blood and skin or GI T cell repertoires showed limited TRB overlap. Recipient CMV seropositivity and CMV reactivation strongly tracked TRB clonality.

Data came from immunoSEQ multiplex PCR; TCRdb stores just in-frame clones and leaves some out. The sample is made up of about 41,000 clones, none counted only once. The related graft donor's blood sample was taken on the day of bone marrow donation. This clone was seen many times. Its cognate antigen is unknown. CDR3 length: 19 amino acids. The germline V gene encodes CDR1 ENHRY and CDR2 SYGVKD. With 6 bases clipped from V and 0 bases from J, the junction kept 9 bases outside the gene matches. The rearrangement uses TRBV10-3 and TRBJ2-1; 15 bases map to TRBD2. Sequencing used PBMCs. The receptor was isolated from a man aged 30 to 45 in good health and a related stem cell transplant donor. The CDR3 DNA is TGTGCCATCAGCCGAACCGGGACTAGCGGGGGGAACTCCTACAATGAGCAGTTCTTC. Amino acids: CAISRTGTSGGNSYNEQFF.